The sequence of this T cell receptor (beta chain) was determined in a study of blood T cell repertoires in COVID-19. Across the study: Collection of acute and convalescent COVID-19 samples took place in the United States, Italy and Spain. PBMCs, B-cell-depleted T cells, or T cells provided the cDNA or gDNA that made up the material.

Authors' processing steps: For nucleated cells, counts were estimated from reference gene primer amplification. Libraries were prepared by immunoSEQ multiplex PCR; TCRdb keeps only in-frame clonotypes and omits some of them. D and trimming were read from the DNA, whereas the V and J calls and clone size are those reported in that table. The sample carries just under 65,000 clones, 60% to 85% recorded once. The germline gives CDR1 SGHVS, CDR2 FQNEAQ. The ends lost 4 bases at V and 3 bases at J; junction bases unmatched: 9. The CDR3 runs to 17 residues. Sequences were obtained from peripheral blood. This sequence originates from a woman of 80 years or more with acute or convalescent COVID-19. The chain employs TRBV7-8 and TRBJ1-6; 7 bases are a match to TRBD1. The CDR3 nucleotides are TGTGCCAGCAGCTCTTCTAGGGACAGAGACTATAATTCACCCCTCCACTTT. Its translation is CASSSSRDRDYNSPLHF.